This T cell receptor (beta chain) was found in a study of Graves' ophthalmopathy and Graves' hyperthyroidism. Whole-study context: Peripheral blood samples were taken at initial diagnosis, before any treatment.

Pregnancy or lactation, uncontrolled infections and other autoimmune diseases were grounds for excluding patients. The sequenced template was RNA, covering the TCR beta CDR3 region. HTBI primers were used in a first-round RT-PCR, which preceded a second-round multiplex PCR. TCRdb re-derived calls from the multiplex PCR reads in MiXCR, one entry per CDR3 protein. The sample yields some 360,000 distinct CDR3 sequences, roughly 15% seen once. Many counts were recorded for this clonotype. Its antigen is undetermined. The CDR3 runs 12 residues. V was trimmed by 5 bases and J by 2 bases, leaving 10 bases between them. Germline CDR1 is SQVTM and CDR2 is ANQGSEA. Whole-study results and caveats: Classification of ophthalmopathy versus stable hyperthyroidism by a 13-signature model yielded about 88% sensitivity and around 77% specificity.

The rearrangement links TRBV29-1 to TRBJ2-7; D is perhaps TRBD1 (6 bases). Sequencing was done on a sample of peripheral blood. The clonotype was recovered from an adult woman with stable Graves' hyperthyroidism. The CDR3 coding sequence is TGCAGCGTTTTGGGGACACCCTACGAGCAGTACTTC. Translating gives CSVLGTPYEQYF.